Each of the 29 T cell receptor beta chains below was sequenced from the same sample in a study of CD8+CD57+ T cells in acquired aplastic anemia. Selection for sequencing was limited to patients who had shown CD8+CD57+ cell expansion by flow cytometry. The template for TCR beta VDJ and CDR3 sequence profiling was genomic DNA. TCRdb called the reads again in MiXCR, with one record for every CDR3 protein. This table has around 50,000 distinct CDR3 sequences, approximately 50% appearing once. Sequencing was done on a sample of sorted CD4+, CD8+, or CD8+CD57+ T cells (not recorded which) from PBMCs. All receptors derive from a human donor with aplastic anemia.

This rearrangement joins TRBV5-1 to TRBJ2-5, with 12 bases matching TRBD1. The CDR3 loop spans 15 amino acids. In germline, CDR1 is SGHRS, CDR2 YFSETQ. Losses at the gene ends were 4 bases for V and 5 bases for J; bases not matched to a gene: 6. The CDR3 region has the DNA TGCGCCAGCAGCGATGGGACAGGGGGCGGCGAGACCCAGTACTTC. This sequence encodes CASSDGTGGGETQYF.

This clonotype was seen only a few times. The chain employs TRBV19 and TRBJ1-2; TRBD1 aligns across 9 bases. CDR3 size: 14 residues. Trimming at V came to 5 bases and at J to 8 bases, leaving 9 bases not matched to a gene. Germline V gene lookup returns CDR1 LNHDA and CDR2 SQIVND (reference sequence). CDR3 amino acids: CASSYTDRGGGYTF. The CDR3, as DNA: TGTGCCAGTAGTTACACGGACAGGGGAGGAGGCTACACCTTC.

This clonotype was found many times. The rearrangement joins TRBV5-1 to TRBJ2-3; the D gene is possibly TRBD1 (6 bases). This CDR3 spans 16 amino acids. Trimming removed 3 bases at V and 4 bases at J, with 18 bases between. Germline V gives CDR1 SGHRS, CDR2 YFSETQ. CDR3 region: CASSSAGRGAADTQYF. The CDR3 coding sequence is TGCGCCAGCAGCTCTGCAGGCAGGGGCGCAGCAGATACGCAGTATTTT.

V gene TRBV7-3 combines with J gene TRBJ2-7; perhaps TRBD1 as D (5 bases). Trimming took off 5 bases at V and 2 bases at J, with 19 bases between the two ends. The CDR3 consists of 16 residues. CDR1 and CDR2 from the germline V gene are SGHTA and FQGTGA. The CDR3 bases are TGTGCCAGCAGCCCTCACCCCGCCAGGGTGGCCTACGAGCAGTACTTC. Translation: CASSPHPARVAYEQYF. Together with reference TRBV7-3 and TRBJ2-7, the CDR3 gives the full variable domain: GAGVSQTPSNKVTEKGKYVELRCDPISGHTALYWYRQSLGQGPEFLIYFQGTGAADDSGLPNDRFFAVRPEGSVSTLKIQRTERGDSAVYLCASSPHPARVAYEQYFGPGTRLTVT.

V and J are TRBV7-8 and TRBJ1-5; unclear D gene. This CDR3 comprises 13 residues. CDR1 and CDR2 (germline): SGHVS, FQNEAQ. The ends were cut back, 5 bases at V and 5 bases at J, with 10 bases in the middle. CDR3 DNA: TGTGCCAGCAGCATTAATAGGGATCAGCCCCAGCATTTT. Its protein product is CASSINRDQPQHF.

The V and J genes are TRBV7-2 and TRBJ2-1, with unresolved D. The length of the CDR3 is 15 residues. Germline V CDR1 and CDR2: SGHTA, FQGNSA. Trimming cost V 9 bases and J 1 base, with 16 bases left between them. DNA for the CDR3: TGTGCCAGTAGTATAGGAGACGGGTCCTACAATGAGCAGTTCTTC. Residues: CASSIGDGSYNEQFF. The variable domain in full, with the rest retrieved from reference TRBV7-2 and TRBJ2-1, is GAGVSQSPSNKVTEKGKDVELRCDPISGHTALYWYRQSLGQGLEFLIYFQGNSAPDKSGLPSDRFSAERTGGSVSTLTIQRTQQEDSAVYLCASSIGDGSYNEQFFGPGTRLTVL.

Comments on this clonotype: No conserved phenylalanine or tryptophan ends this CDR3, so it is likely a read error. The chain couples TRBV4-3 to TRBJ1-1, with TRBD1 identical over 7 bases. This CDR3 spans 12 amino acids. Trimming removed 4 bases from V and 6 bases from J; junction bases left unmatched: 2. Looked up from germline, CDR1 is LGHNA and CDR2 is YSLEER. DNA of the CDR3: TGCGCCAGCAGCCCGCAGGGGGCTGAAGCTTTCTCT. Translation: CASSPQGAEAFS.

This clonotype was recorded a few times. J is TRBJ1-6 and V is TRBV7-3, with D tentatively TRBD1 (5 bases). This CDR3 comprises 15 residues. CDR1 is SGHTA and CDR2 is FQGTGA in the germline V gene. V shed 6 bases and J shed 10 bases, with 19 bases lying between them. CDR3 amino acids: CASSPGRGSGSPLHF. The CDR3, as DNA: TGTGCCAGCAGTCCGGGGCGGGGATCAGGCTCACCCCTCCACTTT. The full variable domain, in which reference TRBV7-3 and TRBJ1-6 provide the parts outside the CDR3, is GAGVSQTPSNKVTEKGKYVELRCDPISGHTALYWYRQSLGQGPEFLIYFQGTGAADDSGLPNDRFFAVRPEGSVSTLKIQRTERGDSAVYLCASSPGRGSGSPLHFGNGTRLTVT.

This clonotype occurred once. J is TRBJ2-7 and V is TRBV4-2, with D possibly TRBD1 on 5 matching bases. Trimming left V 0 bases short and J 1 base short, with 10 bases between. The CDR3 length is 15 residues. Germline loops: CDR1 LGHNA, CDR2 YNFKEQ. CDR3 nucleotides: TGTGCCAGCAGCCAAGACGGACACTCGTCCTACGAGCAGTACTTC. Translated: CASSQDGHSSYEQYF.

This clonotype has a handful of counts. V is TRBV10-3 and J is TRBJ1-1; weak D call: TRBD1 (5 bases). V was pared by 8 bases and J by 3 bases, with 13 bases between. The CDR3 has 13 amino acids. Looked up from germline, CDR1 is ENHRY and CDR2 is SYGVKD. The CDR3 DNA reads TGTGCCATCGGGGCCAGGGTGGACACTGAAGCTTTCTTT. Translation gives CAIGARVDTEAFF.

CDR3 sequence reads: CASAQGRRGISYNEQFF. As DNA, the CDR3 is TGTGCTAGTGCCCAGGGTAGGCGGGGGATTTCCTACAATGAGCAGTTCTTC. V and J are TRBV12-5 and TRBJ2-1; TRBD2 aligns across 7 bases. After removal of 7 bases from V and 1 base from J, the junction contained 13 bases not matched to a gene. The CDR3 totals 17 residues. CDR1 and CDR2 from the germline V gene are LGHNT and FRNRAP.

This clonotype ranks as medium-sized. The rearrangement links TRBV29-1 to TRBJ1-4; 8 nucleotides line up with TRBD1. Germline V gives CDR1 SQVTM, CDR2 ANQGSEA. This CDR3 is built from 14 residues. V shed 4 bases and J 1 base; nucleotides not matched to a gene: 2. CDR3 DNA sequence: TGCAGCGTTGGTGACAGGGGAACTAATGAAAAACTGTTTTTT. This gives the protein CSVGDRGTNEKLFF.

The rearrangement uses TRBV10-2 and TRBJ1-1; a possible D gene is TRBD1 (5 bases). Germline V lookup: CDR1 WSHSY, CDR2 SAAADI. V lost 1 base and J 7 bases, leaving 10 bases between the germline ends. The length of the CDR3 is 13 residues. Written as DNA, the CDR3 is TGCGCCAGCAGTGAGTATGGTAGGGGTGAAGCTTTCTTT. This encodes CASSEYGRGEAFF.

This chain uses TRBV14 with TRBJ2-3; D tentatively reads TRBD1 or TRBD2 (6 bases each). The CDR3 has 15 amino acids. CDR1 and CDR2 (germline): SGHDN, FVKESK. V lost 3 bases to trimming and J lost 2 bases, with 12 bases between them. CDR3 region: CASSQTRGITDTQYF. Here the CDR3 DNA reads TGTGCCAGCAGCCAGACTAGGGGGATCACAGATACGCAGTATTTT.

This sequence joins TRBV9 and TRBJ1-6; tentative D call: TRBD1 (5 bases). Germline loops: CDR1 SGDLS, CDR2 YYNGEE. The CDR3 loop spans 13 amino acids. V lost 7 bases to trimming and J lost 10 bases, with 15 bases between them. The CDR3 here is CASGGGEGSPLHF. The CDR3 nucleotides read TGTGCCAGCGGTGGCGGGGAGGGGTCACCCCTCCACTTT.

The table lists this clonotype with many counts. This chain's CDR3 is CSAPPDSLAKNIQYF. The DNA for the CDR3 is TGCAGTGCTCCCCCCGACAGTCTAGCCAAAAACATTCAGTACTTC. The J gene is TRBJ2-4, the V gene TRBV20-1; possible D gene TRBD1, 5 bases. The CDR3 is 15 residues long. Trimming took 5 bases from V and 0 from J, leaving 14 bases between them. Germline CDR1 and CDR2: DFQATT and SNEGSKA (reference sequence).

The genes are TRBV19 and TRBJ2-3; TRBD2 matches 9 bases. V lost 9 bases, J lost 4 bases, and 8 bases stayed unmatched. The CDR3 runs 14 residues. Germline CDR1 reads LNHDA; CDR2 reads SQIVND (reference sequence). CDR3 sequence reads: CASSTSGLPDTQYF. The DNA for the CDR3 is TGTGCCAGCTCCACTAGCGGGCTGCCAGATACGCAGTATTTT.

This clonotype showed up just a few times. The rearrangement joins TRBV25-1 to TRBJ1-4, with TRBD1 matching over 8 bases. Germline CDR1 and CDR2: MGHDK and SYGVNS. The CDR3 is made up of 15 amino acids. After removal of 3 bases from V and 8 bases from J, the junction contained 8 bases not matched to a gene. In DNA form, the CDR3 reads TGTGCCAGCAGTGACCAGACAGGGGTGTACGAAAAACTGTTTTTT. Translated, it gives CASSDQTGVYEKLFF.

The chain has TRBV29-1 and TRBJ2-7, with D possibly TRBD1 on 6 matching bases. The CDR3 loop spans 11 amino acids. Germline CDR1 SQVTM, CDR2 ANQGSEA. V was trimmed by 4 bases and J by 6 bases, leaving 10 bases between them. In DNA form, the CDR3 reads TGCAGCGTTGCAGGGGCGGCCGAGCAGTACTTC. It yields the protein CSVAGAAEQYF.

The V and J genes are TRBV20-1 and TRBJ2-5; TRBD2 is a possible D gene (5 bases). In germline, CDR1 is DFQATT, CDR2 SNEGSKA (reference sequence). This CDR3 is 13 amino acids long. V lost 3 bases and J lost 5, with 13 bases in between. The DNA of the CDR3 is TGCAGTGCTAGGGGAGCGGCGTTTGAGACCCAGTACTTC. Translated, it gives CSARGAAFETQYF.

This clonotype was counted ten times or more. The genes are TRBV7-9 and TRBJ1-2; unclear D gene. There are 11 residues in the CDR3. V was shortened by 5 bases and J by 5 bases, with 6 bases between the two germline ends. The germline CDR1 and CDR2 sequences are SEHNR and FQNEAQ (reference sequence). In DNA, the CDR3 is TGTGCCAGCAGCATACTATATGGCTACACCTTC. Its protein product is CASSILYGYTF. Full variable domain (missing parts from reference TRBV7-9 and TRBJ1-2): DTGVSQNPRHKITKRGQNVTFRCDPISEHNRLYWYRQTLGQGPEFLTYFQNEAQLEKSRLLSDRFSAERPKGSFSTLEIQRTEQGDSAMYLCASSILYGYTFGSGTRLTVV.

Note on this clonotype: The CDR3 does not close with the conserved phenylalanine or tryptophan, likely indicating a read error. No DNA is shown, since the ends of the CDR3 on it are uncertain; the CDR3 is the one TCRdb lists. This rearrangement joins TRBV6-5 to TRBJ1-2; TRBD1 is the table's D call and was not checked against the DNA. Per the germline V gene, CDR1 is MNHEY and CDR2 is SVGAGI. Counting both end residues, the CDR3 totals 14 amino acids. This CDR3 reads CASSYSGGTGVITS.

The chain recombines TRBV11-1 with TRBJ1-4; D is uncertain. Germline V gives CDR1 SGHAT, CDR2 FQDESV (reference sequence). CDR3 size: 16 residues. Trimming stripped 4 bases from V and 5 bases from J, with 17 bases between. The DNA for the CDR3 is TGTGCCAGCAGCTCTCGTCCGGGGAGGCAGAATGAAAAACTGTTTTTT. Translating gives CASSSRPGRQNEKLFF.

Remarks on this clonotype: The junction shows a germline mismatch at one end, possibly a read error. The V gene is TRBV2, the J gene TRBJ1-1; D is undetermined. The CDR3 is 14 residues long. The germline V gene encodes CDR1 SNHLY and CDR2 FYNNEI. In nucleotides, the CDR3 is TGCGCCAGCAGCCAGAGGGTCCAGGCGACTGAAGCTTTCTTT. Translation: CASSQRVQATEAFF.

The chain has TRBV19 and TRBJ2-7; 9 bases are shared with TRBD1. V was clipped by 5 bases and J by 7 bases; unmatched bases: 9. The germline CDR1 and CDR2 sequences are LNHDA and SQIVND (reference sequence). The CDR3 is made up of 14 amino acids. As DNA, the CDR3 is TGTGCCAGTAGTTTACAGGGGGCGGAGGGGGAGCAGTACTTC. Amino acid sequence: CASSLQGAEGEQYF. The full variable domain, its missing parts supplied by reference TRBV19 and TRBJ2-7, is DGGITQSPKYLFRKEGQNVTLSCEQNLNHDAMYWYRQDPGQGLRLIYYSQIVNDFQKGDIAEGYSVSREKKESFPLTVTSAQKNPTAFYLCASSLQGAEGEQYFGPGTRLTVT.

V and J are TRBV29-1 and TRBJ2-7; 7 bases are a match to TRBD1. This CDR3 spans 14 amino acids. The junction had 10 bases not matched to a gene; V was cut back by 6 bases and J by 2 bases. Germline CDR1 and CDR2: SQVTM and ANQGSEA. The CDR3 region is CSVNSGTAPYEQYF. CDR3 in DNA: TGCAGCGTCAACTCCGGGACAGCCCCCTACGAGCAGTACTTC.

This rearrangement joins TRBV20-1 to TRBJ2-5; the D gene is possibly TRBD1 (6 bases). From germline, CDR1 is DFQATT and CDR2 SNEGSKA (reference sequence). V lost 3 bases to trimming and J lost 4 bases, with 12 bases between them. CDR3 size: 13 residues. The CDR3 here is CSASYRARETQYF. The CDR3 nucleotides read TGCAGTGCTAGCTACAGGGCACGAGAGACCCAGTACTTC.

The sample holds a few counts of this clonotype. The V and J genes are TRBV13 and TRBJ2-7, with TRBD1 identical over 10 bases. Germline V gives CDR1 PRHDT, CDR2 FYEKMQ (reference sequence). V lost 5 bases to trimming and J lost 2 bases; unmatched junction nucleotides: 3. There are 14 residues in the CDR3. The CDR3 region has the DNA TGTGCCAGCAGCCCCGGACAGGGGGCCTACGAGCAGTACGTC. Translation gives CASSPGQGAYEQYV.

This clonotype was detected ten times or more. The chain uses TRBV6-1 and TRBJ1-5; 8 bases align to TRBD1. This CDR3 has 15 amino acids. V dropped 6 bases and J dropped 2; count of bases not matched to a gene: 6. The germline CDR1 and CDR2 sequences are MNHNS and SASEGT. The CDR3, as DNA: TGTGCCAGCAGGTCCGACAGGGGCCGCAATCAGCCCCAGCATTTT. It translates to CASRSDRGRNQPQHF.